These 2 T cell receptor beta chains share one sample of origin, sequenced in a study of regulatory T cells in long-lasting Graves disease. The time point is: newly diagnosed GD, antithyroid drugs for less than 3 months. Construction of the TCR library relied on RNA isolated from PBMCs. Building of the TCR beta libraries involved iRepertoire HTBI primers and Arm-PCR of CDR3 regions. TCRdb redid the calling of the multiplex PCR reads with MiXCR, one entry per CDR3 protein. The data hold 360,000 or so distinct CDR3 sequences, with about 10% observed a single time. These same records also appear under a second study, on T cells in Graves' hyperthyroidism and ophthalmopathy.

The input for sequencing was peripheral blood mononuclear cells (PBMCs), taken at new diagnosis, from a patient treated with antithyroid drugs. The receptors shown here come from a woman aged 18-29 years with Graves disease.

This clonotype was seen only a few times. The V gene is TRBV7-6, the J gene TRBJ2-1; D remains unclear. The CDR3 contains 15 residues. Deletions cut 6 bases from V and 0 bases from J, with 12 bases between. Germline V gene data show CDR1 as SGHVS and CDR2 as FNYEAQ. CDR3 DNA: TGTGCCAGCAGTTACCAGGCATACTCCTACAATGAGCAGTTCTTC. Protein: CASSYQAYSYNEQFF.

At least ten counts were recorded for this clonotype. The CDR3 nucleotides are TGCAGTGCTACTTTACTGGGACCCGCGGGTTACAATGAGCAGTTCTTC. Translation gives CSATLLGPAGYNEQFF. J is TRBJ2-1 and V is TRBV20-1, with D perhaps TRBD1 or TRBD2 (5 bases each). The V gene's germline CDR1 is DFQATT and CDR2 SNEGSKA (reference sequence). This CDR3 contains 16 residues. With 4 bases removed from V and 4 bases from J, the gap between germline ends came to 20 bases.